This is a list of T cell receptor beta chains from one sample in a study of vaccination effects on CD4 cells after COVID-19. These receptors lack a known antigen. Sequencing was performed with immunoSEQ multiplex PCR; in TCRdb, only in-frame clones are kept and a portion is missing. The data hold about 63,000 clones, with approximately 71% observed a single time. Sequencing used CD4+ T cells from PBMCs cultured with HCoV-OC43 spike peptides, obtained before COVID-19 vaccination. Receptor source: a human donor who received a COVID-19 vaccine. Both conserved end residues are part of each CDR3. The D gene is left open where the match is weak. Expanded clones are given a class, and other clones once, few, many or no size at all.

D gene,clone size,V gene,J gene,CDR3 DNA,CDR3 protein
TRBD2,NA,TRBV6-2/TRBV6-3,TRBJ2-5,TGTGCCAGCAGCCCCCGTACTAGCGGGGGGGGAGAGACCCAGTACTTC,CASSPRTSGGGETQYF
TRBD1,NA,TRBV11-2,TRBJ2-5,TGTGCCAGCAGCTACCTGACAGGGGGGAGGGAGACCCAGTACTTC,CASSYLTGGRETQYF
NA,NA,TRBV29-1,TRBJ1-4,TGCAGCGTTGGTAACAGTCCTAATGAAAAACTGTTTTTT,CSVGNSPNEKLFF
NA,few,TRBV7-2,TRBJ1-6,TGTGCCAGCAGCTTAGCTTCGGTGGGTTTGGGTTCACCCCTCCACTTT,CASSLASVGLGSPLHF
NA,once,TRBV4-3,TRBJ2-3,TGCGCCAGCAGCCGGGGAGAGGGAACAGGATCTAGCACAGATACGCAGTATTTT,CASSRGEGTGSSTDTQYF
NA,NA,TRBV20-1,TRBJ2-5,TGCAGTGCAAGGGGGGGAGAGACCCAGTACTTC,CSARGGETQYF
NA,NA,TRBV7-9,TRBJ2-1,TGTGCCAGCAGCTTCCCGGGACACCCGGATAAGCAGTTCTTC,CASSFPGHPDKQFF
TRBD2,NA,TRBV9,TRBJ2-3,TGTGCCAGCAGCGTAGCAGCGGGAGTCGGGGGGCAGTATTTT,CASSVAAGVGGQYF
NA,NA,TRBV7-2,TRBJ2-3,TGTGCCAGCAGCTTAGGTCAGGGCATAGATACGCAGTATTTT,CASSLGQGIDTQYF
NA,once,TRBV19,TRBJ1-5,TGTGCCAGTAGTATTGGGCAGGGGTATGACAATCAGCCCCAGCATTTT,CASSIGQGYDNQPQHF
NA,NA,TRBV3-1/TRBV3-2,TRBJ2-2,TGTGCCAGCAGCCAAGACTTCGGACCCGAGCTCACCGGGGAGCTGTTTTTT,CASSQDFGPELTGELFF
TRBD1,NA,TRBV15,TRBJ1-1,TGTGCCACCACCCCCCGGGACAGGGGGCTTTTGGGAGCTTTCTTT,CATTPRDRGLLGAFF
NA,NA,TRBV4-1,TRBJ1-3,TGCGCCAGCAAGGACAGTCTAAGCTCTGGAAACACCATATATTTT,CASKDSLSSGNTIYF
NA,NA,TRBV19,TRBJ1-5,TGTGCCAGTAGTATAGCTGGGACCCAATTGCAGCCCCAGCATTTT,CASSIAGTQLQPQHF
TRBD1,NA,TRBV6-5,TRBJ1-3,TGTGCCAGCAGTTTGGGACAGGGAGGAAACACCATATATTTT,CASSLGQGGNTIYF
NA,NA,TRBV12-5,TRBJ1-4,TGTGCTAGTGGAGTCGCCAGGGGTTTGCATGAAAAACTGTTTTTT,CASGVARGLHEKLFF